The 29 T cell receptor beta chains reported below all come from one sample, sequenced in a study of molecular identifiers for immune sequencing clone quantification. TCRdb used MiXCR to reprocess the PCR reads, holding one entry per CDR3 protein. The data contain about half a million distinct CDR3 sequences, about a fifth of them singletons. The sequencing input was naive CD8+ T cells from blood, with Jurkat cell RNA spiked in. Specified subset: FACS-sorted CD8+CD4-CCR7+CD45RA+ naive T cells. The receptors were sampled from a human donor in good health. Some libraries in this study had Jurkat cell RNA spiked in.

The chain combines TRBV28 with TRBJ2-7; TRBD1 or TRBD2 may be the D gene (5 bases each). The CDR3 extends over 15 amino acids. The germline V gene encodes CDR1 MDHEN and CDR2 SYDVKM. With 5 bases removed from V and 0 bases from J, the gap between germline ends came to 14 bases. The CDR3 spells CASSLGTDGSYEQYF. The CDR3 DNA sequence: TGTGCCAGCAGTCTTGGGACGGACGGCTCCTACGAGCAGTACTTC.

In this sample, this clonotype turned up many times. The chain recombines TRBV7-9 with TRBJ2-7; 7 bases match TRBD1. Germline V gene data show CDR1 as SEHNR and CDR2 as FQNEAQ (reference sequence). Losses at the gene ends were 5 bases for V and 4 bases for J; bases not matched to a gene: 11. The CDR3 covers 15 residues. CDR3 DNA sequence: TGTGCCAGCAGCGTCACTCCGGGACAGTCGTACGAGCAGTACTTC. Protein: CASSVTPGQSYEQYF.

Turning to this clonotype: Because the CDR3 is missing its conserved closing phenylalanine or tryptophan, this is likely a read error. The CDR3: CASSVVLNTEAFL. CDR3 nucleotide sequence: TGTGCCAGCAGCGTAGTTCTGAACACTGAAGCTTTCCTT. This sequence joins TRBV9 and TRBJ1-1; no firm D call. Germline-derived CDR1 and CDR2 are SGDLS and YYNGEE. CDR3 length: 13 amino acids. Trimming pared 0 bases from V and 0 bases from J, leaving 3 bases between.

This clonotype was detected only once. A much larger clone lies one base from this, so it may be a read error. The CDR3 ends on some other residue instead of the conserved phenylalanine or tryptophan, so this is likely a read error. V is TRBV27 and J is TRBJ1-1; the D is unclear. Germline V CDR1 and CDR2: MNHEY, SMNVEV (reference sequence). Trimming cost V 0 bases and J 0 bases, with 8 bases left between them. This CDR3 comprises 15 residues. This chain's CDR3 is CASSLSNVVNTEAFS. In nucleotides, the CDR3 is TGTGCCAGCAGTTTATCTAATGTAGTGAACACTGAAGCTTTCTCT.

Only a few counts were recorded for this clonotype. V usage is TRBV5-1 and J usage is TRBJ2-1, with 12 nucleotides matching TRBD2. V gave up 4 bases and J gave up 6 bases; unmatched junction bases: 5. The CDR3 totals 15 residues. Germline V gene sequence: CDR1 SGHRS, CDR2 YFSETQ. The CDR3 loop is CASSTSGGPPNEQFF. The DNA of the CDR3 is TGCGCCAGCAGCACTAGCGGGGGGCCTCCCAATGAGCAGTTCTTC.

V usage is TRBV6-2 or TRBV6-3 and J usage is TRBJ1-1; D gene unclear. The CDR3 runs 17 residues. Germline assignment: CDR1 MNHEY and CDR2 SVGEGT. The V gene lost 6 bases and the J gene lost 5 bases, with 25 bases spanning the gap. CDR3 DNA: TGTGCCAGCAGCCGCGGGCTACGCAAGATCTTACGGACTGAAGCTTTCTTT. Translation: CASSRGLRKILRTEAFF.

This clonotype occurred many times. The V call is TRBV7-2, the J call TRBJ2-3; D call uncertain. Trimming left V 4 bases short and J 6 bases short, with 8 bases between. Germline V lookup: CDR1 SGHTA, CDR2 FQGNSA. CDR3 length equals 12 residues. The CDR3 sequence: CASSWVGDTQYF. CDR3 DNA sequence: TGTGCCAGCAGCTGGGTGGGGGATACGCAGTATTTT.

This clonotype has a handful of counts. J is TRBJ2-3 and V is TRBV7-6, with TRBD2 matching 11 bases. Germline CDR1 and CDR2: SGHVS and FNYEAQ. This CDR3 contains 19 residues. The V gene end was trimmed by 5 bases and the J gene end by 1 base; junction bases not matched to a gene: 14. The DNA for the CDR3 is TGTGCCAGCAGCCATCGGGTAGCGGGAGGGCGTATAGGCACAGATACGCAGTATTTT. Its protein product is CASSHRVAGGRIGTDTQYF.

In regard to this clonotype: A read error is possible here, since a much larger clone lies one base away. In DNA, the CDR3 is TGTGCCAGCAGCCCAAGGACAGGGTCTAATGGAAAACTGTTTTTT. It is translated as CASSPRTGSNGKLFF. V gene TRBV12-3 or TRBV12-4 combines with J gene TRBJ1-4; 8 nucleotides agree with TRBD1. This CDR3 comprises 15 residues.

This clonotype was recorded at least ten times. The rearrangement joins TRBV5-1 to TRBJ2-1; a weak D match, TRBD2 (6 bases). Looked up from germline, CDR1 is SGHRS and CDR2 is YFSETQ. Trimming took off 4 bases at V and 7 bases at J, with 12 bases between the two ends. CDR3 length equals 13 residues. CDR3 residues: CASSPVGGNEQFF. For the CDR3, the DNA is TGCGCCAGCAGCCCCGTCGGGGGTAATGAGCAGTTCTTC.

This chain uses TRBV6-5 with TRBJ1-5; 10 bases agree with TRBD1. The CDR3 contains 18 residues. Unmatched junction bases numbered 10, after V lost 5 bases and J lost 0 bases. Per the germline V gene, CDR1 is MNHEY and CDR2 is SVGAGI. The CDR3 sequence is CASSRRDRGGYSNQPQHF. CDR3 coding DNA: TGTGCCAGCAGTCGCCGGGACAGGGGTGGTTATAGCAATCAGCCCCAGCATTTT.

This clonotype has at least ten counts. The CDR3, as DNA: TGTGCCAGCAGCCCATTGGACAGGGAAGATACGCAGTATTTT. It translates to CASSPLDREDTQYF. V gene TRBV7-8 combines with J gene TRBJ2-3; 8 bases are a match to TRBD1. CDR3 length: 14 residues. Trimming at V came to 5 bases and at J to 5 bases, leaving 6 bases not matched to a gene. Per germline, CDR1 SGHVS and CDR2 FQNEAQ.

This clonotype was seen only a few times. The chain carries TRBV3-1 and TRBJ1-1; D might be TRBD1 (6 bases). The CDR3 sequence is 13 residues long. Germline V gene lookup returns CDR1 LGHDT and CDR2 YNNKEL (reference sequence). The V end lost 3 bases, the J end lost 3 bases, and 8 bases lay between the germline ends. In nucleotides, the CDR3 is TGTGCCAGCAGCCACAGACAGGACACTGAAGCTTTCTTT. It translates to CASSHRQDTEAFF.

This clonotype was seen repeatedly, ten times or more. The J gene is TRBJ2-7, the V gene TRBV29-1; TRBD2 is a possible D gene (6 bases). Germline V lookup: CDR1 SQVTM, CDR2 ANQGSEA. V gave up 4 bases and J gave up 9 bases, with 16 bases separating them. This CDR3 is 12 amino acids long. CDR3 sequence: CSVVQLEGGQYF. The CDR3 bases are TGCAGCGTTGTACAGCTGGAGGGCGGGCAGTACTTC.

This rearrangement joins TRBV7-6 to TRBJ1-1; no reliable D call. In germline, CDR1 is SGHVS, CDR2 FNYEAQ. CDR3 length: 17 amino acids. V dropped 4 bases and J dropped 1 base, with 19 bases sitting between them. DNA of the CDR3: TGTGCCAGCAGCTCAGACTCGCCCTTGGTCCCGAACACTGAAGCTTTCTTT. Translated, it gives CASSSDSPLVPNTEAFF. The full variable domain, its missing parts supplied by reference TRBV7-6 and TRBJ1-1, is GAGVSQSPRYKVTKRGQDVALRCDPISGHVSLYWYRQALGQGPEFLTYFNYEAQQDKSGLPNDRFSAERPEGSISTLTIQRTEQRDSAMYRCASSSDSPLVPNTEAFFGQGTRLTVV.

This chain joins TRBV5-8 and TRBJ2-7, with TRBD1 matching over 9 bases. This CDR3 contains 16 residues. Trimming removed 2 bases from V and 1 base from J; junction bases left unmatched: 7. Germline CDR1 SGHTS, CDR2 YDEGEE. The CDR3 region has the DNA TGTGCCAGCAGCTTCCCCTTAGGACAGGGGTCCTACGAGCAGTACTTC. The encoded protein is CASSFPLGQGSYEQYF.

This clonotype was counted ten times or more. The chain has TRBV7-2 and TRBJ2-7; possible D gene TRBD1, 6 bases. In germline, CDR1 is SGHTA, CDR2 FQGNSA. This CDR3 has 14 amino acids. Trimming removed 5 bases at V and 7 bases at J, with 18 bases between. The CDR3 region is CASSPLTGLREQYF. Written as DNA, the CDR3 is TGTGCCAGCAGCCCGTTGACAGGCCTTCGGGAGCAGTACTTC.

At least ten counts were recorded for this clonotype. The genes are TRBV4-1 and TRBJ2-7; 14 bases align to TRBD2. The CDR3 has 17 residues. The germline V gene encodes CDR1 MGHRA and CDR2 YSYEKL. V lost 3 bases to trimming and J lost 0 bases; unmatched junction nucleotides: 4. The CDR3 loop reads CASSQGLAGASSYEQYF. CDR3 DNA sequence: TGCGCCAGCAGCCAGGGACTAGCGGGGGCTAGCTCCTACGAGCAGTACTTC.

This clonotype was counted at least ten times. The chain combines TRBV20-1 with TRBJ2-7; possibly TRBD2 for D (6 bases). This CDR3 is built from 15 residues. Trimming pared 0 bases from V and 0 bases from J, leaving 12 bases between. The germline CDR1 and CDR2 sequences are DFQATT and SNEGSKA (reference sequence). DNA for the CDR3: TGCAGTGCTAGAGATGGGGGACTGAGCTCCTACGAGCAGTACTTC. Translating it yields CSARDGGLSSYEQYF.

V gene TRBV27 combines with J gene TRBJ2-1, with no clear D. V was cut by 2 bases and J by 2 bases, with 10 bases left in between. CDR1 is MNHEY and CDR2 is SMNVEV in the germline V gene (reference sequence). The CDR3 loop spans 15 amino acids. DNA for the CDR3: TGTGCCAGCAGTTTACCCTCGCCCCCCTACAATGAGCAGTTCTTC. Amino acid sequence: CASSLPSPPYNEQFF.

This clonotype occurred many times. The chain employs TRBV20-1 and TRBJ2-7, with 8 positions matching TRBD2. The CDR3 runs to 15 residues. The V segment lost 0 bases and the J segment 3 bases; nucleotides outside the gene matches: 7. Germline V CDR1 and CDR2: DFQATT, SNEGSKA (reference sequence). This CDR3 reads CSARDIQREFYEQYF. CDR3 bases: TGCAGTGCTAGAGATATCCAGCGGGAGTTCTACGAGCAGTACTTC.

This clonotype was recorded a few times. This rearrangement joins TRBV14 to TRBJ1-1; D gene ambiguous. V was trimmed by 4 bases and J by 3 bases, leaving 18 bases between them. From germline, CDR1 is SGHDN and CDR2 FVKESK. The CDR3 is 16 amino acids. The CDR3 DNA reads TGTGCCAGCAGCCCCTCGGTTGCAGTTCTCTACACTGAAGCTTTCTTT. It specifies CASSPSVAVLYTEAFF.

This clonotype occurred a few times. This sequence joins TRBV24-1 and TRBJ2-2; 12 nucleotides match TRBD1. Trimming cost V 9 bases and J 8 bases; bases outside gene matches: 15. The germline gives CDR1 KGHDR, CDR2 SFDVKD. The CDR3 is 17 amino acids. CDR3 sequence (DNA): TGTGCCACCCGCGGGTCCGGGACAGGGGGCTTGACGGGGGAGCTGTTTTTT. Translated: CATRGSGTGGLTGELFF.

This clonotype is a singleton in its sample. This sequence may be a read error, since a much larger clone differs from it by one base. The chain links TRBV10-3 to TRBJ2-3; the D call may be TRBD1 or TRBD2 (5 bases each). The V end lost 2 bases, the J end lost 11 bases, and 20 bases lay between the germline ends. The germline V gene encodes CDR1 ENHRY and CDR2 SYGVKD. The CDR3 covers 15 residues. The CDR3 DNA reads as TGTGCCATCAGTGAGCCGGAGACGGATGGGGGTGGGCAGTATTTT. Translating it yields CAISEPETDGGGQYF.

The table lists this clonotype with many counts. The chain joins TRBV11-2 to TRBJ1-1; D ambiguous. V was clipped by 3 bases and J by 5 bases, with 16 bases between them. The CDR3 has 15 residues. Germline CDR1 is SGHAT and CDR2 is FQNNGV. The CDR3, as DNA: TGTGCCAGCAGCTTGATGGGTGTGGTCGCTACTGAAGCTTTCTTT. Translation: CASSLMGVVATEAFF.

The sample holds many counts of this clonotype. The chain combines TRBV29-1 with TRBJ2-3; D might be TRBD2 (6 bases). Trimming took 6 bases from V and 1 from J, leaving 11 bases between them. There are 13 residues in the CDR3. Germline-derived CDR1 and CDR2 are SQVTM and ANQGSEA. The CDR3 here is CSVFPGGTDTQYF. In nucleotides, the CDR3 is TGCAGCGTGTTTCCGGGAGGCACAGATACGCAGTATTTT.

This chain joins TRBV5-8 and TRBJ2-7; 11 bases match TRBD1. Germline loops: CDR1 SGHTS, CDR2 YDEGEE. V trimming: 3 bases; J trimming: 6 bases; junction bases outside the gene matches: 5. The CDR3 loop spans 14 amino acids. CDR3 in amino acids: CASSYGTGGAEQYF. The CDR3 DNA follows: TGTGCCAGCAGCTACGGGACAGGGGGTGCCGAGCAGTACTTC.

This rearrangement joins TRBV25-1 to TRBJ1-2; D is undetermined. Per germline, CDR1 MGHDK and CDR2 SYGVNS. CDR3 size: 13 residues. The V end was cut by 4 bases, the J end by 5 bases, with 11 bases between. Here the CDR3 reads CASSGASYYGYTF. CDR3 in DNA: TGTGCCAGCAGTGGGGCGTCTTATTATGGCTACACCTTC.

This clonotype was seen many times. The chain carries TRBV5-1 and TRBJ1-1; D unclear. V dropped 7 bases and J dropped 5 bases, with 12 bases sitting between them. The CDR3 is 12 amino acids. Germline V gives CDR1 SGHRS, CDR2 YFSETQ. The CDR3 loop is CASGVSETEAFF. In nucleotides, the CDR3 is TGCGCCAGCGGAGTAAGTGAAACTGAAGCTTTCTTT.